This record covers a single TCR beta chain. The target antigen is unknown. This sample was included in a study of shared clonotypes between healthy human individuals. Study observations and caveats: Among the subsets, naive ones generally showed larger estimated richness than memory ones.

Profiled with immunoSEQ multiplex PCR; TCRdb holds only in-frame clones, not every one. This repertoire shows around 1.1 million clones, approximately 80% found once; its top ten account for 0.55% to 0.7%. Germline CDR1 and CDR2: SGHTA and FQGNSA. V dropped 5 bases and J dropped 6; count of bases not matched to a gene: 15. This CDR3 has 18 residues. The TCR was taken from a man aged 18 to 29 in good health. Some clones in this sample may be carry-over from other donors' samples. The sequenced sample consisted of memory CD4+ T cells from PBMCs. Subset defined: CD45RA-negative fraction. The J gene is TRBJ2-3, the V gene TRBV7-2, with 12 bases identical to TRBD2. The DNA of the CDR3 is TGTGCCAGCAGCCGAGGAATCCGAACTAGCGGGAGGCCGGATACGCAGTATTTT. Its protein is CASSRGIRTSGRPDTQYF.